One and the same sample provided the 21 T cell receptor beta chains below, sequenced in a study of blood T cells in healthy people across ages. It was with a sample-barcoded 5' primer and a J-beta primer mix that a second PCR of roughly 7 to 12 cycles was run. TCRdb re-derived calls from the 5' RACE reads in MiXCR, one entry per CDR3 protein. This table has approximately 790,000 distinct CDR3 sequences, approximately 67% appearing once. What was sequenced was blood. The source of these receptors is a man aged 25-45 years in good health.

This chain links TRBV30 with TRBJ2-7, with D uncertain. The length of the CDR3 is 13 residues. Germline V gene sequence: CDR1 GTSNPN, CDR2 SVGIG (reference sequence). The V end was cut by 4 bases, the J end by 5 bases, with 15 bases between. The CDR3: CAWNRSPGHEQYF. CDR3 nucleotides: TGTGCCTGGAATCGCAGTCCTGGCCACGAGCAGTACTTC.

The genes are TRBV18 and TRBJ1-2; 7 bases fit TRBD1. The CDR3 extends over 15 amino acids. Trimming took 4 bases from V and 4 from J; bases not matched to a gene: 9. Germline assignment: CDR1 KGHSH and CDR2 LQKENI. DNA for the CDR3: TGTGCCAGCTCACGGGACAGACAAAATGGCTATGGCTACACCTTC. This codes for CASSRDRQNGYGYTF.

V and J are TRBV27 and TRBJ1-2; the D gene is possibly TRBD1 (5 bases). V gave up 5 bases and J gave up 2 bases, with 12 bases separating them. Per the germline V gene, CDR1 is MNHEY and CDR2 is SMNVEV (reference sequence). CDR3 length equals 14 residues. CDR3 nucleotide sequence: TGTGCCAGCAGTGGGCAGGGCGGGAACTATGGCTACACCTTC. Protein sequence: CASSGQGGNYGYTF.

The chain links TRBV4-2 to TRBJ2-1; 11 bases are shared with TRBD2. The CDR3 is made up of 15 amino acids. Per the germline V gene, CDR1 is LGHNA and CDR2 is YNFKEQ. J was trimmed by 7 bases and V by 7 bases; bases with no gene match: 9. The CDR3 region has the DNA TGTGCCAGCAATGCGGGACTAGCGGAGCCAAATGAGCAGTTCTTC. Translation: CASNAGLAEPNEQFF.

The chain carries TRBV20-1 and TRBJ1-2, with 7 nucleotides matching TRBD1. CDR1 is DFQATT, CDR2 SNEGSKA, per germline (reference sequence). The CDR3 extends over 14 amino acids. V gave up 4 bases and J gave up 8 bases; unmatched junction bases: 13. As DNA, the CDR3 is TGCAGTGCTACCGACCGACAGGGACTTCGCGGCTACACCTTC. As protein: CSATDRQGLRGYTF.

The rearrangement joins TRBV9 to TRBJ2-2; D gene unclear. The V and J ends lost 1 base and 4 bases respectively, with 5 bases between them. This CDR3 region has 13 residues. Looked up from germline, CDR1 is SGDLS and CDR2 is YYNGEE. The CDR3 spells CASSVLLTGELFF. CDR3 sequence (DNA): TGTGCCAGCAGCGTATTGCTCACCGGGGAGCTGTTTTTT. Using reference TRBV9 and TRBJ2-2 for the parts outside the CDR3, the full variable domain is DSGVTQTPKHLITATGQRVTLRCSPRSGDLSVYWYQQSLDQGLQFLIQYYNGEERAKGNILERFSAQQFPDLHSELNLSSLELGDSALYFCASSVLLTGELFFGEGSRLTVL.

The table lists this clonotype with a few counts. This chain links TRBV5-1 with TRBJ2-1, with D perhaps matching TRBD2 (6 bases). There are 14 residues in the CDR3. CDR1 and CDR2 (germline): SGHRS, YFSETQ. V lost 3 bases and J 8 bases, leaving 15 bases between the germline ends. In DNA form, the CDR3 reads TGCGCCAGCAGCTCCCGGGACTCCCTGCATGAGCAGTTCTTC. Amino acid sequence: CASSSRDSLHEQFF.

In DNA, the CDR3 is TGTGCCAGCAGCCCCCAGCGGGGGGCCCAAGAGACCCAGTACTTC. It encodes CASSPQRGAQETQYF. V and J are TRBV3-1 and TRBJ2-5; 9 bases fit TRBD2. Germline CDR1 reads LGHDT; CDR2 reads YNNKEL (reference sequence). With V trimmed by 4 bases and J by 1 base, 4 bases remained unmatched. This CDR3 comprises 15 residues.

The V gene is TRBV7-9, the J gene TRBJ2-3; 9 nucleotides match TRBD1. V shed 3 bases and J 6 bases; nucleotides not matched to a gene: 7. The germline V gene has CDR1 SEHNR and CDR2 FQNEAQ (reference sequence). This CDR3 comprises 15 residues. CDR3 coding DNA: TGTGCCAGCAGCTTGACAGGGGGAGTTGCGGATACGCAGTATTTT. Its translation is CASSLTGGVADTQYF.

V is TRBV6-2 or TRBV6-3 and J is TRBJ2-3, with 10 bases fitting TRBD2. This CDR3 region has 16 residues. Germline V gives CDR1 MNHEY, CDR2 SVGEGT. V dropped 6 bases and J dropped 2; count of bases not matched to a gene: 8. The CDR3 nucleotides are TGTGCCAGCAGGGGCCCTAGCGGGGGACACACAGATACGCAGTATTTT. Translated, it gives CASRGPSGGHTDTQYF.

The chain carries TRBV24-1 and TRBJ2-1; 10 bases agree with TRBD1. Per the germline V gene, CDR1 is KGHDR and CDR2 is SFDVKD. The CDR3 is 13 amino acids. Trimming cost V 6 bases and J 7 bases; bases outside gene matches: 2. CDR3: CATSRQGANEQFF. The CDR3 DNA reads as TGTGCCACCAGTCGACAGGGGGCTAATGAGCAGTTCTTC.

The chain uses TRBV2 and TRBJ2-1, with 9 nucleotides matching TRBD2. This CDR3 is built from 17 residues. Germline lookup yields CDR1 SNHLY and CDR2 FYNNEI. V shed 5 bases and J 0 bases; nucleotides not matched to a gene: 8. CDR3 coding DNA: TGTGCCAGCAGTAACGGACTAGCGCTTAGCTCCTACAATGAGCAGTTCTTC. Translating gives CASSNGLALSSYNEQFF.

V is TRBV12-3 or TRBV12-4 and J is TRBJ2-3; TRBD1 matches 7 bases. CDR3 length equals 15 residues. J was trimmed by 4 bases and V by 6 bases; bases with no gene match: 10. CDR3 DNA sequence: TGTGCCAGCAGGCACTCGACAGGGCGCGCAGATACGCAGTATTTT. The encoded protein is CASRHSTGRADTQYF.

This clonotype was counted between two and nine times. V usage is TRBV10-3 and J usage is TRBJ2-3; 10 bases match TRBD2. Germline assignment: CDR1 ENHRY and CDR2 SYGVKD. The CDR3 has 14 residues. J gave up 6 bases and V 6 bases, and 6 bases lay outside the gene matches. The CDR3 bases are TGTGCCATCAGGCCCGGGACTAGCGTTGATACGCAGTATTTT. Its translation is CAIRPGTSVDTQYF.

The genes are TRBV24-1 and TRBJ2-1, with 7 bases aligning to TRBD1. Germline V gene data show CDR1 as KGHDR and CDR2 as SFDVKD. CDR3 length: 15 amino acids. Trimming removed 2 bases from V and 6 bases from J; junction bases left unmatched: 6. The CDR3 bases are TGTGCCACCAGTGATTCCCAGACAGGGCTCAATGAGCAGTTCTTC. Translation gives CATSDSQTGLNEQFF.

This chain joins TRBV5-8 and TRBJ2-7, with no clear D. V was shortened by 0 bases and J by 2 bases, with 12 bases between the two germline ends. The germline V gene has CDR1 SGHTS and CDR2 YDEGEE. This CDR3 is built from 15 residues. CDR3 in amino acids: CASSLDSLATYEQYF. CDR3 in DNA: TGTGCCAGCAGCTTGGATAGCTTGGCTACCTACGAGCAGTACTTC.

There are a few counts of this clonotype. DNA of the CDR3: TGCAGCGCCCCCATTGCCGGCGACAATGAGCAGTTCTTC. It yields the protein CSAPIAGDNEQFF. The chain carries TRBV29-1 and TRBJ2-1; D gene uncertain. Germline V lookup: CDR1 SQVTM, CDR2 ANQGSEA. The CDR3 extends over 13 amino acids. The V and J ends lost 7 bases and 5 bases respectively, with 15 bases between them.

This rearrangement joins TRBV15 to TRBJ2-2; 14 nucleotides agree with TRBD2. The ends lost 2 bases at V and 7 bases at J; junction bases unmatched: 6. The CDR3 extends over 17 amino acids. Germline assignment: CDR1 LNHNV and CDR2 YYDKDF (reference sequence). The CDR3 region is CATSRSLGTSGGGELFF. The CDR3 DNA follows: TGTGCCACCAGCAGATCACTTGGGACTAGCGGGGGCGGGGAGCTGTTTTTT.

The chain has TRBV27 and TRBJ2-1, with 11 bases identical to TRBD2. Germline V gives CDR1 MNHEY, CDR2 SMNVEV (reference sequence). J was trimmed by 4 bases and V by 3 bases; bases with no gene match: 2. The CDR3 totals 15 residues. CDR3 loop: CASSFGTSGYNEQFF. For the CDR3, the DNA is TGTGCCAGCAGTTTCGGGACTAGCGGATACAATGAGCAGTTCTTC.

The table lists this clonotype with a few counts. The CDR3 here is CASSHRDRNYEQYF. The DNA for the CDR3 is TGTGCCAGCAGCCACCGGGACAGAAACTACGAGCAGTACTTC. The chain links TRBV7-9 to TRBJ2-7; TRBD1 aligns across 7 bases. CDR3 length: 14 residues. V dropped 5 bases and J dropped 3; count of bases not matched to a gene: 7. The germline gives CDR1 SEHNR, CDR2 FQNEAQ (reference sequence).

The rearrangement uses TRBV24-1 and TRBJ2-1; D uncertain. CDR1 and CDR2 from the germline V gene are KGHDR and SFDVKD. This CDR3 is built from 13 residues. Trimming removed 4 bases at V and 8 bases at J, with 11 bases between. The CDR3 region is CATSEGFWDEQFF. Here the CDR3 DNA reads TGTGCCACCAGTGAGGGGTTTTGGGATGAGCAGTTCTTC.